The clone carrying this TCR beta chain has only a few counts. Its target is unknown. The trim removed 1 base at V and 5 bases at J, leaving 11 bases unmatched. The CDR3 runs 18 residues. Germline V lookup: CDR1 SGHVS, CDR2 FQNEAQ. The data were obtained in a study of vaccination and CD4 T cells after COVID-19. Study background: Overlapping spike peptides of SARS-CoV-2, HCoV-NL63, HCoV-OC43 and HCoV-229E stimulated the cells. Overall study results and limits: Apart from involving relatively few convalescent patients, the work omitted early post-infection timepoints.

Sample treatment: approximately 9-day PBMC culture with coronavirus spike peptide pools or control peptides (ViraFEST assay). Positive PCR tests dated from March to December 2020, predating US Alpha, Beta and Delta variants. Cultured CD4+ T cell DNA underwent sequencing with the Oncomine TCR Beta short-read assay. From the PCR reads, TCRdb called clonotypes with MiXCR, one entry per CDR3 protein. The table includes 14,000 to 15,000 distinct CDR3 sequences, over 45% detected once. This receptor was obtained from a human donor who had recovered from COVID-19. J is TRBJ2-3 and V is TRBV7-8; 11 bases match TRBD2. What was sequenced was CD4+ T cells from blood, cultured in vitro. CDR3 bases: TGTGCCAGCAGCTTAGGGGGGGGGAAACTAGCGGGAGTAGATACGCAGTATTTT. Protein: CASSLGGGKLAGVDTQYF.